These T cell receptor beta chains were read from a single sample in a study of Ad26.COV2.S vaccination and SARS-CoV-2 variants. Libraries were prepared by immunoSEQ multiplex PCR; TCRdb keeps only in-frame clonotypes and omits some of them. Altogether hundreds of thousands of clones are present, more than 80% being singletons, with the ten largest covering 1.5%. Here the sequenced sample was peripheral blood, taken in a trial of Ad26.COV2.S vaccine versus placebo. Every receptor here comes from a person aged 18-65 years who received the Ad26.COV2.S COVID-19 vaccine or a placebo. The CDR3 runs from the conserved cysteine through the conserved F or W. D genes are given only for firm matches. Part of the rows lack a size; the others show once, few, many or a class for expanded clones.

v_call	j_call	clone_size	d_call	cdr3_aa	cdr3_nt
TRBV10-3	TRBJ2-7	.	.	CAISEVDHYEQYF	TGTGCCATCAGTGAGGTGGACCACTACGAGCAGTACTTC
TRBV24-1	TRBJ1-1	.	TRBD1	CATSAAGGDTEAFF	TGTGCCACCAGTGCGGCAGGGGGAGACACTGAAGCTTTCTTT
TRBV6-5	TRBJ2-3	.	TRBD1	CASRWDRGTDTQYF	TGTGCCAGCAGGTGGGACAGGGGCACAGATACGCAGTATTTT
TRBV6-5	TRBJ2-7	.	TRBD2	CASRSGTSWDEQYF	TGTGCCAGCAGGTCCGGGACTAGCTGGGACGAGCAGTACTTC
TRBV18	TRBJ1-4	.	.	CASSPPGQWGEKLFF	TGTGCCAGCTCACCACCCGGTCAGTGGGGTGAAAAACTGTTTTTT
TRBV24-1	TRBJ2-5	.	TRBD1	CATSKGQNFGQETQYF	TGTGCCACCTCCAAGGGACAGAACTTTGGACAAGAGACCCAGTACTTC
TRBV9	TRBJ1-1	.	.	CASSVQGNTEAFF	TGTGCCAGCAGCGTACAGGGGAACACTGAAGCTTTCTTT
TRBV10-3	TRBJ2-2	many	.	CAISDFRAWNTGELFF	TGTGCCATCAGTGATTTTAGGGCATGGAACACCGGGGAGCTGTTTTTT
TRBV6-2/TRBV6-3	TRBJ2-7	.	.	CASSYHGYNYEQYF	TGTGCCAGCAGTTATCACGGATACAACTACGAGCAGTACTTC
TRBV5-1	TRBJ1-1	.	.	CASSAIQGMNTEAFF	TGCGCCAGCAGCGCGATACAGGGAATGAACACTGAAGCTTTCTTT
TRBV2	TRBJ2-4	.	.	CASSETIGLWAKNIQYF	TGTGCCAGCAGTGAGACTATAGGACTTTGGGCCAAAAACATTCAGTACTTC
TRBV24-1	TRBJ2-1	.	TRBD1	CATSEDRGSTYNEQFF	TGTGCCACCAGTGAGGACAGGGGGTCGACCTACAATGAGCAGTTCTTC
TRBV5-1	TRBJ2-2	.	.	CASSLAGTHTGELFF	TGCGCCAGCAGCTTGGCGGGGACCCACACCGGGGAGCTGTTTTTT
TRBV13	TRBJ2-1	.	.	CASSPGTWNEQFF	TGTGCCAGCAGCCCAGGGACTTGGAATGAGCAGTTCTTC
TRBV6-1	TRBJ1-6	.	.	CASSEARPPGFSPLHF	TGTGCCAGCAGTGAAGCGCGACCACCAGGTTTTTCACCCCTCCACTTT
TRBV30	TRBJ2-1	.	.	CAWSRSSYNEQFF	TGTGCCTGGAGCCGGAGCTCCTACAATGAGCAGTTCTTC
TRBV25-1	TRBJ1-1	.	.	CASSEFLGNDRSDTEAFF	TGTGCCAGCAGTGAATTCTTGGGGAATGACAGGAGTGACACTGAAGCTTTCTTT
TRBV30	TRBJ2-5	once	.	CAWSGGRGRQAKETQYF	TGTGCCTGGAGTGGGGGCCGGGGTCGACAGGCAAAAGAGACCCAGTACTTC
TRBV10-3	TRBJ1-2	.	.	CAIKEGTLANYGYTF	TGTGCCATCAAAGAGGGAACACTTGCTAACTATGGCTACACCTTC
TRBV4-3	TRBJ2-3	.	TRBD1	CASSQDIGTDITDTQYF	TGCGCCAGCAGCCAAGATATCGGGACAGATATCACAGATACGCAGTATTTT
TRBV5-1	TRBJ1-6	.	TRBD1	CASRTLDRADSPLHF	TGCGCCAGCAGAACTCTCGACAGGGCGGATTCACCCCTCCACTTT
TRBV7-9	TRBJ2-1	.	TRBD2	CASSPRGVAGVQYNEQFF	TGTGCCAGCAGCCCCAGGGGGGTAGCGGGGGTCCAATACAATGAGCAGTTCTTC
TRBV6-5	TRBJ2-4	.	TRBD1	CASTIDRGNIQYF	TGTGCCAGCACCATAGACAGGGGTAACATTCAGTACTTC
TRBV9	TRBJ2-3	.	TRBD1	CASSVGQGAGDTQYF	TGTGCCAGCAGCGTAGGACAGGGGGCAGGAGATACGCAGTATTTT
TRBV6-5	TRBJ1-1	.	.	CAASNTEAFF	TGTGCCGCCTCGAACACTGAAGCTTTCTTT
TRBV9	TRBJ2-1	.	TRBD1	CASSAPGTADNEQFF	TGTGCCAGCAGCGCTCCCGGGACAGCCGACAATGAGCAGTTCTTC
TRBV3-1/TRBV3-2	TRBJ1-5	.	.	CASSVQGNQPQHF	TGTGCCAGCAGCGTACAGGGAAACCAGCCCCAGCATTTT
TRBV10-3	TRBJ2-1	.	.	CAIQDPRGSYNEQFF	TGTGCCATCCAGGACCCTAGGGGCTCCTACAATGAGCAGTTCTTC
TRBV6-5	TRBJ1-2	once	.	CASSLGQLYGYTF	TGTGCCAGCAGTTTGGGACAACTCTATGGCTACACCTTC
TRBV13	TRBJ2-1	.	.	CASSFVASGSYNEQFF	TGTGCCAGCAGCTTTGTCGCCTCGGGCTCCTACAATGAGCAGTTCTTC
TRBV6-5	TRBJ1-4	.	TRBD1	CASSYWTGENEKLFF	TGTGCCAGCAGTTACTGGACAGGGGAAAATGAAAAACTGTTTTTT
TRBV27	TRBJ2-7	.	TRBD2	CASSTAGTSGLGEQYF	TGTGCCAGCAGTACAGCCGGGACTAGCGGACTTGGCGAGCAGTACTTC
TRBV9	TRBJ2-7	.	.	CASSVGGDSSYEQYF	TGTGCCAGCAGCGTAGGGGGAGACAGCTCCTACGAGCAGTACTTC
TRBV19	TRBJ2-5	.	.	CASSLTGVQETQYF	TGTGCCAGTAGTCTAACAGGAGTCCAAGAGACCCAGTACTTC
TRBV7-8	TRBJ2-1	.	.	CASRPLASSYNEQFF	TGTGCCAGCAGACCACTAGCTAGCTCCTACAATGAGCAGTTCTTC
TRBV29-1	TRBJ2-7	.	.	CSALGVNTYEQYF	TGCAGCGCCCTAGGGGTCAATACCTACGAGCAGTACTTC
TRBV29-1	TRBJ2-3	.	TRBD1	CSVRGLTDTQYF	TGCAGCGTTAGGGGGCTGACAGATACGCAGTATTTT
TRBV5-6	TRBJ1-2	.	.	CASSLVAGQGYTF	TGTGCCAGCAGCTTGGTAGCGGGTCAGGGCTACACCTTC
TRBV9	TRBJ2-5	.	.	CASSVATQETQYF	TGTGCCAGCAGCGTAGCTACACAAGAGACCCAGTACTTC
TRBV3-1/TRBV3-2	TRBJ1-1	.	.	CASSPIWGLNTEAFF	TGTGCCAGCAGCCCTATTTGGGGGCTGAACACTGAAGCTTTCTTT
TRBV9	TRBJ1-1	.	.	CASSEPVMNTEAFF	TGTGCCAGCAGCGAGCCCGTCATGAACACTGAAGCTTTCTTT
TRBV5-1	TRBJ2-5	.	.	CASSFAARQETQYF	TGCGCCAGCAGCTTTGCGGCACGTCAAGAGACCCAGTACTTC
TRBV29-1	TRBJ1-5	.	.	CSAQEYSNQPQHF	TGCAGCGCACAGGAATATAGCAATCAGCCCCAGCATTTT
TRBV12-3/TRBV12-4	TRBJ1-5	.	.	CASSLDRNQPQHF	TGTGCCAGCAGCCTCGACAGAAATCAGCCCCAGCATTTT
TRBV6-5	TRBJ1-1	.	.	CASSYLVTTEAFF	TGTGCCAGCAGTTACCTGGTTACGACTGAAGCTTTCTTT
TRBV5-1	TRBJ1-2	.	.	CASSLSSGPPGYTF	TGCGCCAGCAGCTTGTCCTCGGGACCTCCTGGCTACACCTTC
TRBV6-6	TRBJ2-5	.	.	CASFGRETQYF	TGTGCCAGCTTTGGGAGGGAGACCCAGTACTTC
TRBV5-1	TRBJ1-3	.	.	CASSLEQSSGNTIYF	TGCGCCAGCAGCTTGGAACAGAGCTCTGGAAACACCATATATTTT
TRBV10-1	TRBJ2-3	.	.	CASRSSGYTDTQYF	TGCGCCAGCAGGAGTAGCGGCTACACAGATACGCAGTATTTT
TRBV3-1/TRBV3-2	TRBJ2-7	.	.	CASSQAGVYEQYF	TGTGCCAGCAGCCAAGCCGGGGTCTACGAGCAGTACTTC
TRBV4-2	TRBJ2-5	.	.	CASSQRAPPATGPWGTQYF	TGTGCCAGCAGCCAAAGGGCCCCTCCTGCGACAGGCCCGTGGGGGACCCAGTACTTC
TRBV27	TRBJ1-1	.	.	CATPNRPGRTEAFF	TGTGCCACCCCTAACCGACCGGGACGGACTGAAGCTTTCTTT
TRBV12-3/TRBV12-4	TRBJ1-2	.	.	CASSGGSGYTF	TGTGCCAGCAGTGGGGGGAGCGGCTACACCTTC
TRBV6-2/TRBV6-3	TRBJ1-5	.	.	CASSWRQHHQPQHF	TGTGCCAGCAGTTGGCGACAGCACCATCAGCCCCAGCATTTT
TRBV7-6	TRBJ1-2	few	.	CASSLAVGYYGYTF	TGTGCCAGCAGCTTAGCGGTAGGCTACTATGGCTACACCTTC
TRBV6-1	TRBJ2-5	.	.	CASSDYYEKARETQYF	TGTGCCAGCAGTGATTACTACGAAAAGGCGCGGGAGACCCAGTACTTC
TRBV19	TRBJ2-5	.	.	CASSSQAGQETQYF	TGTGCCAGTAGTAGTCAAGCGGGCCAAGAGACCCAGTACTTC
TRBV19	TRBJ2-7	.	TRBD1	CASSPGQGQIRPYEQYF	TGTGCCAGTAGCCCGGGACAGGGGCAGATTCGACCATACGAGCAGTACTTC
TRBV19	TRBJ2-3	.	.	CASSIDHNSGSSTDTQYF	TGTGCCAGTAGTATAGACCACAACAGTGGCTCTAGCACAGATACGCAGTATTTT